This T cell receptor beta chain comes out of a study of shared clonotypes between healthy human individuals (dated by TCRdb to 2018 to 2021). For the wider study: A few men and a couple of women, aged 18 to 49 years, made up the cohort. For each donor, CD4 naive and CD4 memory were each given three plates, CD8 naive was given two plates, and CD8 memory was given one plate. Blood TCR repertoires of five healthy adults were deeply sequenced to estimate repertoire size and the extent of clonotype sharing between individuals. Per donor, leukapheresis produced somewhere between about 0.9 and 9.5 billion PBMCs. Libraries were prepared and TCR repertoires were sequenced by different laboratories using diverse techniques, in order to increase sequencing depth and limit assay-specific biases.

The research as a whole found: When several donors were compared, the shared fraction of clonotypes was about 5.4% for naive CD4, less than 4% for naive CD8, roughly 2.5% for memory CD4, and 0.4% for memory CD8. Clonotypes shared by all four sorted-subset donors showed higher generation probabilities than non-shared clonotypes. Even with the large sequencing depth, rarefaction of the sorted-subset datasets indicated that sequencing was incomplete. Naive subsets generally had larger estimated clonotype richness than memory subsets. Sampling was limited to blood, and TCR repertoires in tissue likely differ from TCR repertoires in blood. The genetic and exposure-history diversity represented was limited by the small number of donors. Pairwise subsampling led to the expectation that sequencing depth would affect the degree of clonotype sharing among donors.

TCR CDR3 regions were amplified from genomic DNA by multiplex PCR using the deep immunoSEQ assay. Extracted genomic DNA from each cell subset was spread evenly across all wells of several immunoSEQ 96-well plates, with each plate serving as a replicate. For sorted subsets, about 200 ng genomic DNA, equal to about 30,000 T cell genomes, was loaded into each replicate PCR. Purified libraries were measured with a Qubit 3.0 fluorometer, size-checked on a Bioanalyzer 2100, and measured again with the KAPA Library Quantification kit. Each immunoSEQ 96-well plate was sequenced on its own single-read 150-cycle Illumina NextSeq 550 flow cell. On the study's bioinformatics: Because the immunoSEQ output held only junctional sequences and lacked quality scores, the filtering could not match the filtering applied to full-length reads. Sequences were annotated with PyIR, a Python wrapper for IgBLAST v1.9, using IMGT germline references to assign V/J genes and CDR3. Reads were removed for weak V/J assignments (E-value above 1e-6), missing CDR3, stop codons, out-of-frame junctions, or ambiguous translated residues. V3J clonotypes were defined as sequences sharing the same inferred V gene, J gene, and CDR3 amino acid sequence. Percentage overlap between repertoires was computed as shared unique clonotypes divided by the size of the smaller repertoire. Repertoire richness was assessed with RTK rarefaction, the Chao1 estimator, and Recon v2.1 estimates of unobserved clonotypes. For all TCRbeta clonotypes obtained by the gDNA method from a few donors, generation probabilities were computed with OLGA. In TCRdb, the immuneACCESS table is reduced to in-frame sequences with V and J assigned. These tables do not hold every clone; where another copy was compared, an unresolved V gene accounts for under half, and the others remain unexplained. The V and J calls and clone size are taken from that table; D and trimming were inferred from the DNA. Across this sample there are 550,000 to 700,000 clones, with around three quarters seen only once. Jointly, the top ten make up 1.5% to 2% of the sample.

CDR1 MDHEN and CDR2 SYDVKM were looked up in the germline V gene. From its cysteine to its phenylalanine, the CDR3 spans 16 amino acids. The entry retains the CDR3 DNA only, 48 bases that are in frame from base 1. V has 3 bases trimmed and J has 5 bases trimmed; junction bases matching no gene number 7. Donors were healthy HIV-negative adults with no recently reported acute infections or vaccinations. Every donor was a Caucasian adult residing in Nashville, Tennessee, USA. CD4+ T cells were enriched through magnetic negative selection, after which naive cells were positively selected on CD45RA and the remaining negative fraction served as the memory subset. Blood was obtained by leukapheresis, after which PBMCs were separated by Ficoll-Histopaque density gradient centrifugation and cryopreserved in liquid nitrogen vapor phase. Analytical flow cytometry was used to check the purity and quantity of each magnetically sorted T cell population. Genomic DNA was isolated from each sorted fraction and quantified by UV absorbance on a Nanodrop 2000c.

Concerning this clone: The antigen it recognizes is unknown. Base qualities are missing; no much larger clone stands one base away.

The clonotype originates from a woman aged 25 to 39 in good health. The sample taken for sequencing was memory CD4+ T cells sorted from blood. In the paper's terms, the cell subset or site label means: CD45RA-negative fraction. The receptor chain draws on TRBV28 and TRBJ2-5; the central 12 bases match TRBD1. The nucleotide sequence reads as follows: TGTGCCAGCAGTTTGGGGGGACAGGGGGCGAGGGAGACCCAGTACTTC. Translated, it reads CASSLGGQGARETQYF. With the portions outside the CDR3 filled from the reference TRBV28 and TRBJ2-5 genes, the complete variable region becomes DVKVTQSSRYLVKRTGEKVFLECVQDMDHENMFWYRQDPGLGLRLIYFSYDVKMKEKGDIPEGYSVSREKKERFSLILESASTNQTSMYLCASSLGGQGARETQYFGPGTRLLVL.